In its sample, the clone carrying this T cell receptor beta chain was seen many times. What it binds is not known. V was pared by 6 bases and J by 4 bases, with 16 bases between. The CDR3 runs 14 residues. Cases classed as stable hyperthyroidism had no ophthalmopathy within 18 months of follow-up. This record comes from a study of Graves' ophthalmopathy and Graves' hyperthyroidism. Study-level information: Peripheral blood sampling occurred at initial diagnosis, before any treatment. Points from the study as a whole: The model flagged ophthalmopathy progression at 55% to 71% sensitivity and 72% to 85% specificity.

Researchers took RNA transcripts and amplified TCR beta CDR3 regions from them. After a first-round RT-PCR with HTBI primers, a second-round multiplex PCR was run. MiXCR, applied by TCRdb to the multiplex PCR reads, yields one record per CDR3 protein. The sample holds a few hundred thousand distinct CDR3 sequences, about 18% seen once. The sequence was collected from an adult woman with stable Graves' hyperthyroidism. This sequence joins TRBV12-3 or TRBV12-4 and TRBJ2-7; a weak D match, TRBD1 (8 bases). The specimen was peripheral blood. The DNA for the CDR3 is TGTGCCAGCAGCCGGGGGGACAGGAAGTACGAGCAGTACTTC. Translating it yields CASSRGDRKYEQYF.